This T cell receptor beta chain was documented in a study of T cell responses to AZD1222 COVID-19 vaccine. Whole-study findings and limits: Clonal diversity was possibly underestimated; the donors were predominantly white British and more often female. Seropositivity was recorded at baseline in only 6 or 7 AZD1222 recipients.

The V end was cut by 4 bases, the J end by 11 bases, with 12 bases between. Germline V gene sequence: CDR1 SGHNT, CDR2 YENEEA. This CDR3 region has 13 residues. As concerns this clone: The antigen remains undetermined.

Method: immunoSEQ multiplex PCR; TCRdb's copy keeps in-frame clones and lacks some. Of about 88,000 clones listed, just over 90% are singletons. The material was peripheral blood, obtained 28 days after the second AZD1222 dose. This chain joins TRBV11-3 and TRBJ1-6, with D perhaps matching TRBD1 (6 bases). This receptor was identified in an adult who received the AZD1222 COVID-19 vaccine. CDR3 protein: CASSSGQGAPLHF. The CDR3 region has the DNA TGTGCCAGCAGCTCGGGACAAGGAGCACCCCTCCACTTT.